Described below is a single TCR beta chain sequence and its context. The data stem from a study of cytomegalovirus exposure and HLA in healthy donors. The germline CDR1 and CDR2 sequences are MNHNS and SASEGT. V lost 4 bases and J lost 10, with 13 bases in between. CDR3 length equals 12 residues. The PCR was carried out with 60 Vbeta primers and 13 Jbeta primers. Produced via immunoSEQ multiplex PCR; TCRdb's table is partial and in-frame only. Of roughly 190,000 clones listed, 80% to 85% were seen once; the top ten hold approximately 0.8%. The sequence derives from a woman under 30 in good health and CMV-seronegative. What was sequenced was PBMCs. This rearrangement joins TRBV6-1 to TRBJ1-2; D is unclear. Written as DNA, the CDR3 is TGTGCCAGCAGTGCTACAGTATTTGACTACACCTTC. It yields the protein CASSATVFDYTF.